A single sample is the source of the 18 T cell receptor beta chains below, sequenced in a study of T-cell memory formation after mild COVID-19. TCRdb ran MiXCR on the 5' RACE reads and lists one entry per CDR3 protein. The sample includes 150,000 to 200,000 distinct CDR3 sequences, more than 14% of them seen just once. The sample was PBMCs or a T cell subset sorted from them (not recorded which). These receptors came from an adult woman who had mild COVID-19 (a few samples of this study predate the infection). Cell type and time point are not known.

The sample holds many counts of this clonotype. The rearrangement uses TRBV5-1 and TRBJ1-4; D is ambiguous. The CDR3 has 14 amino acids. V lost 0 bases and J lost 2, with 5 bases in between. Per germline, CDR1 SGHRS and CDR2 YFSETQ. CDR3 in DNA: TGCGCCAGCAGCTTGGGGCGGACTAATGAAAAACTGTTTTTT. It encodes CASSLGRTNEKLFF.

The rearrangement uses TRBV7-2 and TRBJ2-3; 7 bases line up with TRBD1. V shed 3 bases and J 1 base; nucleotides not matched to a gene: 10. The CDR3 contains 17 residues. Germline CDR1 SGHTA, CDR2 FQGNSA. CDR3 sequence: CASSFRPTGAGTDTQYF. The CDR3 DNA sequence: TGTGCCAGCAGCTTCCGCCCTACAGGGGCCGGCACAGATACGCAGTATTTT. Drawing the rest from reference TRBV7-2 and TRBJ2-3, the complete variable domain is GAGVSQSPSNKVTEKGKDVELRCDPISGHTALYWYRQSLGQGLEFLIYFQGNSAPDKSGLPSDRFSAERTGGSVSTLTIQRTQQEDSAVYLCASSFRPTGAGTDTQYFGPGTRLTVL.

This clonotype was picked up a small number of times. The chain links TRBV12-5 to TRBJ2-4; 7 positions match TRBD1. Germline V CDR1 and CDR2: LGHNT, FRNRAP. The V gene end was trimmed by 6 bases and the J gene end by 6 bases; junction bases not matched to a gene: 8. The CDR3 totals 14 residues. The CDR3 reads CASGESGGGNIQYF. The CDR3 DNA is TGTGCTAGTGGCGAATCAGGGGGTGGAAACATTCAGTACTTC.

The sample holds a few counts of this clonotype. The chain joins TRBV7-8 to TRBJ1-2; D may be TRBD1 (5 bases). Trimming removed 0 bases at V and 3 bases at J, with 14 bases between. This CDR3 is 16 amino acids long. Germline V gene lookup returns CDR1 SGHVS and CDR2 FQNEAQ. CDR3 in amino acids: CASSLALEGHYYGYTF. The CDR3 DNA follows: TGTGCCAGCAGCTTAGCGTTGGAGGGGCACTACTATGGCTACACCTTC. Full variable domain (missing parts from reference TRBV7-8 and TRBJ1-2): GAGVSQSPRYKVAKRGQDVALRCDPISGHVSLFWYQQALGQGPEFLTYFQNEAQLDKSGLPSDRFFAERPEGSVSTLKIQRTQQEDSAVYLCASSLALEGHYYGYTFGSGTRLTVV.

This clonotype was detected only a few times. The chain uses TRBV6-7 and TRBJ2-5, with no clear D. TRBV6-7 is noted as an ORF with a role that remains uncertain. The CDR3 runs to 15 residues. The ends were cut back, 2 bases at V and 5 bases at J, with 15 bases in the middle. The CDR3 DNA is TGTGCCAGCAGTTACCCCGGAAGGGTCAGGGAGACCCAGTACTTC. It is translated as CASSYPGRVRETQYF.

This clonotype was seen more than once but under ten times. This rearrangement joins TRBV9 to TRBJ2-3, with 8 bases aligning to TRBD2. Losses at the gene ends were 0 bases for V and 3 bases for J; bases not matched to a gene: 3. Germline-derived CDR1 and CDR2 are SGDLS and YYNGEE. The length of the CDR3 is 15 residues. The CDR3 spells CASSVEGLETDTQYF. The CDR3 nucleotides are TGTGCCAGCAGCGTAGAGGGACTAGAGACAGATACGCAGTATTTT.

This clonotype was counted many times. The CDR3 DNA is TGCAGCGTTCATTCCGGGACAAACACCGGGGAGCTGTTTTTT. It encodes CSVHSGTNTGELFF. This chain connects TRBV29-1 to TRBJ2-2, with D perhaps matching TRBD1 (6 bases). Trimming left V 5 bases short and J 2 bases short, with 12 bases between. Germline loops: CDR1 SQVTM, CDR2 ANQGSEA. This CDR3 is 14 amino acids long.

This clonotype was counted a few times. The rearrangement uses TRBV7-9 and TRBJ1-5, with TRBD1 identical over 8 bases. CDR1 SEHNR and CDR2 FQNEAQ come from the germline V gene (reference sequence). This CDR3 spans 14 amino acids. V shed 5 bases, J shed 4 bases, and the junction held 4 bases outside the gene matches. The CDR3 bases are TGTGCCAGCAGCGAGGGACAGGAGAATCAGCCCCAGCATTTT. It translates to CASSEGQENQPQHF.

This clonotype came up a few times. The rearrangement uses TRBV18 and TRBJ1-6; D unresolved. Trimming removed 5 bases from V and 9 bases from J, with 14 bases in between. Germline V gene data show CDR1 as KGHSH and CDR2 as LQKENI. The CDR3 length is 14 residues. The CDR3 DNA reads as TGTGCCAGCTCAGTCTCCGGGGATCGTTCACCCCTCCACTTT. Protein sequence: CASSVSGDRSPLHF. Looking up the rest from reference TRBV18 and TRBJ1-6 gives the full variable domain: NAGVMQNPRHLVRRRGQEARLRCSPMKGHSHVYWYRQLPEEGLKFMVYLQKENIIDESGMPKERFSAEFPKEGPSILRIQQVVRGDSAAYFCASSVSGDRSPLHFGNGTRLTVT.

This clonotype was picked up a small number of times. This chain joins TRBV12-3 or TRBV12-4 and TRBJ1-5; 7 nucleotides match TRBD1. V was clipped by 6 bases and J by 3 bases; unmatched bases: 5. The CDR3 contains 14 residues. CDR3 sequence (DNA): TGTGCCAGCAGGTCGACAGGGACCAATCAGCCCCAGCATTTT. It codes for CASRSTGTNQPQHF.

There are a few counts of this clonotype. V gene TRBV7-9 combines with J gene TRBJ2-1, with D possibly matching TRBD2 (6 bases). Germline V gene data show CDR1 as SEHNR and CDR2 as FQNEAQ (reference sequence). This CDR3 is built from 13 residues. V was shortened by 5 bases and J by 7 bases, with 12 bases between the two germline ends. The CDR3 region is CASSPTSRNEQFF. CDR3 coding DNA: TGTGCCAGCAGCCCCACTAGCAGGAATGAGCAGTTCTTC.

This clonotype has a handful of counts. The chain couples TRBV4-1 to TRBJ1-1; TRBD1 is a possible D gene (5 bases). This CDR3 comprises 15 residues. The V gene's germline CDR1 is MGHRA and CDR2 YSYEKL. V was shortened by 1 base and J by 6 bases, with 15 bases between the two germline ends. The CDR3 loop reads CASSQAILGLAEAFF. CDR3 sequence (DNA): TGCGCCAGCAGCCAAGCTATCCTGGGACTAGCTGAAGCTTTCTTT.

This chain links TRBV5-8 with TRBJ2-7; the match to TRBD1 covers 9 bases. Germline V gives CDR1 SGHTS, CDR2 YDEGEE. CDR3 length: 15 residues. Losses at the gene ends were 2 bases for V and 7 bases for J; bases not matched to a gene: 10. As DNA, the CDR3 is TGTGCCAGCAGCTTCCGGGACAGGGTCTCCCAGGAGCAGTACTTC. Protein product: CASSFRDRVSQEQYF.

This chain connects TRBV24-1 to TRBJ2-7, with no clear D. Germline loops: CDR1 KGHDR, CDR2 SFDVKD. Trimming pared 5 bases from V and 2 bases from J, leaving 9 bases between. The CDR3 is 13 residues long. DNA for the CDR3: TGTGCCACCAGTGGTAGCACCACCTACGAGCAGTACTTC. Translated, it gives CATSGSTTYEQYF.

The genes are TRBV10-3 and TRBJ2-2, with TRBD2 matching 8 bases. J gave up 3 bases and V 3 bases, and 6 bases lay outside the gene matches. CDR3 length equals 16 residues. Germline V gives CDR1 ENHRY, CDR2 SYGVKD. In DNA, the CDR3 is TGTGCCATCAGTGAACGGCGGGGGGATGACACCGGGGAGCTGTTTTTT. Its translation: CAISERRGDDTGELFF.

A few counts support this clonotype. The chain employs TRBV20-1 and TRBJ2-1; 15 bases are a match to TRBD2. CDR1 is DFQATT, CDR2 SNEGSKA, per germline (reference sequence). The trim removed 1 base at V and 0 bases at J, leaving 7 bases unmatched. The CDR3 runs 19 residues. The CDR3 is CSARVPGLAGGSSYNEQFF. The CDR3 DNA is TGCAGTGCTAGAGTACCCGGACTAGCGGGAGGGAGCTCCTACAATGAGCAGTTCTTC.

This clonotype was picked up a small number of times. The V and J genes are TRBV12-3 or TRBV12-4 and TRBJ2-3; D is undetermined. The CDR3 has 15 residues. Trimming stripped 6 bases from V and 0 bases from J, with 13 bases between. In nucleotides, the CDR3 is TGTGCCAGCAGCATAGTCTTGGAGAGCACAGATACGCAGTATTTT. Amino acid sequence: CASSIVLESTDTQYF.

The rearrangement links TRBV30 to TRBJ1-5; no firm D call. V gave up 2 bases and J gave up 7 bases, with 24 bases separating them. The CDR3 consists of 17 residues. Looked up from germline, CDR1 is GTSNPN and CDR2 is SVGIG (reference sequence). The CDR3 sequence is CAWSKGGTRFDVQPQHF. The CDR3, as DNA: TGTGCCTGGAGTAAGGGAGGCACGAGGTTCGACGTGCAGCCCCAGCATTTT.